A selection of T cell receptor beta chains follows, all from one sample in a study of glioma-infiltrating T cells. TCRdb independently ran MiXCR on the multiplex PCR reads; one entry per CDR3 protein. The profile covers about 140,000 distinct CDR3 sequences, with roughly two fifths appearing a single time and 20% to 25% taken by the ten largest. Source material: glioma tissue, nonneoplastic brain tissue, or PBMCs (not recorded which). The receptor set was obtained from a human donor with low-grade glioma or glioblastoma, undergoing nonglioma brain surgery, or in good health (not recorded which). Both conserved end residues are part of each CDR3. The D gene is left open where the match is weak. Size is stated for part of the rows, as once, few or many counts, or as a class when the clone is expanded.

J gene: TRBJ2-7; V gene: TRBV28; D gene: TRBD2; clone size: -; CDR3 DNA: TGTGCCAGCAGCTCAACCGAAAATACCGGGAGGCCTGTTAGCTACGAGCAGTACTTC; CDR3 protein: CASSSTENTGRPVSYEQYF
J gene: TRBJ1-1; V gene: TRBV6-1; D gene: -; clone size: many; CDR3 DNA: TGTGCCAGCAGTTCGGATCCAAACTCTGAAGCTTTCTTT; CDR3 protein: CASSSDPNSEAFF
J gene: TRBJ2-5; V gene: TRBV13; D gene: -; clone size: once; CDR3 DNA: TGTGCCAGCAGCCCACTAAGAAGGAGAGAAGAGACCCAGTACTTC; CDR3 protein: CASSPLRRREETQYF
J gene: TRBJ2-1; V gene: TRBV7-9; D gene: -; clone size: -; CDR3 DNA: TGTTCCAGCAGCTTTAGCGGAAGCTCCTACAATGAGCAGTTCTTC; CDR3 protein: CSSSFSGSSYNEQFF
J gene: TRBJ2-7; V gene: TRBV20-1; D gene: TRBD2; clone size: once; CDR3 DNA: TGCAGTGCCCAGCCTCTCCCGGGACTAGCGGGAGAGGGCGAGCAGTACTTC; CDR3 protein: CSAQPLPGLAGEGEQYF
J gene: TRBJ2-4; V gene: TRBV7-9; D gene: -; clone size: -; CDR3 DNA: TGTGCCCGCACTATACAAGGGGACATTCAGTACTTC; CDR3 protein: CARTIQGDIQYF
J gene: TRBJ2-4; V gene: TRBV7-2; D gene: TRBD1; clone size: -; CDR3 DNA: TGTGCCAGCAGCTTAGACCCCGCTTACAGGGGTAGCGAGGACTTC; CDR3 protein: CASSLDPAYRGSEDF
J gene: TRBJ1-5; V gene: TRBV28; D gene: -; clone size: few; CDR3 DNA: TGTGCCAGCAGTTCCCTAAGAGGTCAGCCCCAGCATTTT; CDR3 protein: CASSSLRGQPQHF
J gene: TRBJ2-5; V gene: TRBV20-1; D gene: -; clone size: -; CDR3 DNA: TGCAGTGCTAGACCAGGCACCCCCAAGACCCAGTACTTC; CDR3 protein: CSARPGTPKTQYF
J gene: TRBJ2-7; V gene: TRBV6-2/TRBV6-3; D gene: -; clone size: -; CDR3 DNA: TGTGCCAGCAGGGAAACCTCGGGGGCGTGGGAGCAGTACTTC; CDR3 protein: CASRETSGAWEQYF
J gene: TRBJ1-4; V gene: TRBV7-2; D gene: TRBD1; clone size: once; CDR3 DNA: TGTGCCAGCAGCCCCGTTGGGACAGGGACTGAAAAACTGTTTTTT; CDR3 protein: CASSPVGTGTEKLFF
J gene: TRBJ2-3; V gene: TRBV7-2; D gene: TRBD2; clone size: -; CDR3 DNA: TGTGCCAGCACCCTTAGGGCCAGCGGGGGTGTCACAGATACGCAGTATTTT; CDR3 protein: CASTLRASGGVTDTQYF
J gene: TRBJ2-1; V gene: TRBV7-6; D gene: TRBD2; clone size: few; CDR3 DNA: TGTGCCAGCAGCTCAACGGGACTAGGTGACAATGAGCAGTTCTTC; CDR3 protein: CASSSTGLGDNEQFF
J gene: TRBJ2-3; V gene: TRBV4-1; D gene: -; clone size: -; CDR3 DNA: TGCGCCAGCAGCCAAAACTCTGCGCGCAGGGGCCCAGATACGCAGTATTTT; CDR3 protein: CASSQNSARRGPDTQYF
J gene: TRBJ2-7; V gene: TRBV10-3; D gene: -; clone size: -; CDR3 DNA: TGTGCCATCAGTGGTAACAGGGACTACGAGCAGTACTTC; CDR3 protein: CAISGNRDYEQYF
J gene: TRBJ2-7; V gene: TRBV6-1; D gene: TRBD1; clone size: -; CDR3 DNA: TGTGCCAGCGGCCAAGACAGGGTGACCTACGAGCAGTACTTC; CDR3 protein: CASGQDRVTYEQYF
J gene: TRBJ2-7; V gene: TRBV4-3; D gene: TRBD2; clone size: few; CDR3 DNA: TGCGCCAGCAGCCAAGCTAGCGGGACGGTGTACGAGCAGTACTTC; CDR3 protein: CASSQASGTVYEQYF
J gene: TRBJ2-7; V gene: TRBV6-1; D gene: TRBD1; clone size: few; CDR3 DNA: TGTGCCATCAGCCCCGGGACAGGGTCCTACGAGCAGTACTTC; CDR3 protein: CAISPGTGSYEQYF
J gene: TRBJ1-6; V gene: TRBV6-1; D gene: -; clone size: -; CDR3 DNA: TGTGCCAGCAGTGATGTCTTCATTGAAGGTTCACCCCTCCACTTT; CDR3 protein: CASSDVFIEGSPLHF
J gene: TRBJ2-5; V gene: TRBV7-9; D gene: -; clone size: -; CDR3 DNA: TGTGCCAGCAGCTTAGCGGGGGGACAAGAGACCCAGTACTTC; CDR3 protein: CASSLAGGQETQYF
J gene: TRBJ2-7; V gene: TRBV6-1; D gene: -; clone size: -; CDR3 DNA: TGTGCCAGCAGTTTCACCTCCTACGAGCAGTACTTC; CDR3 protein: CASSFTSYEQYF
J gene: TRBJ2-1; V gene: TRBV7-8; D gene: TRBD2; clone size: medium-sized; CDR3 DNA: TGTGCCCGCAGCTTACTCGGGGGGGCATCCTACAATGAGCAGTTCTTC; CDR3 protein: CARSLLGGASYNEQFF
J gene: TRBJ2-3; V gene: TRBV10-3; D gene: TRBD2; clone size: few; CDR3 DNA: TGTGCCATCAGTGGGACTAGCTTAGATACGCAGTATTTT; CDR3 protein: CAISGTSLDTQYF
J gene: TRBJ1-3; V gene: TRBV18; D gene: -; clone size: -; CDR3 DNA: TGTGCCAGCTCACCACGCGGAAACACCATATATTTT; CDR3 protein: CASSPRGNTIYF
J gene: TRBJ1-2; V gene: TRBV4-1; D gene: -; clone size: -; CDR3 DNA: TGCGCCAGCAGCCAAGGGGTAGCGACTGGTGGCTACACCTTC; CDR3 protein: CASSQGVATGGYTF
J gene: TRBJ2-3; V gene: TRBV28; D gene: TRBD2; clone size: few; CDR3 DNA: TGTGCCAGCAGTCTAGCGGGAGGGGGGGCAGATACGCAGTATTTT; CDR3 protein: CASSLAGGGADTQYF
J gene: TRBJ1-2; V gene: TRBV6-6; D gene: -; clone size: -; CDR3 DNA: TGTGCCAGCAGTTACTCGGAACAGGGTCTTGGTGGCTACACCTTC; CDR3 protein: CASSYSEQGLGGYTF
J gene: TRBJ2-5; V gene: TRBV6-2/TRBV6-3; D gene: -; clone size: -; CDR3 DNA: TGTGCCAGCAGTTTGCGCAGGGGCGAGGAGACCCAGTACTTC; CDR3 protein: CASSLRRGEETQYF
J gene: TRBJ2-7; V gene: TRBV20-1; D gene: -; clone size: few; CDR3 DNA: TGCAGTGCTAGAGACGCCCTAGCGTCCTACGAGCAGTACTTC; CDR3 protein: CSARDALASYEQYF
J gene: TRBJ1-2; V gene: TRBV20-1; D gene: -; clone size: many; CDR3 DNA: TGCAGTGCTAGAGGGGGCCAGTATGGCTACACCTTC; CDR3 protein: CSARGGQYGYTF
J gene: TRBJ2-3; V gene: TRBV4-3; D gene: -; clone size: few; CDR3 DNA: TGCGCCAGCAGCCAGGGCGGGAAAAGGACAGATACGCAGTATTTT; CDR3 protein: CASSQGGKRTDTQYF
J gene: TRBJ1-1; V gene: TRBV12-5; D gene: -; clone size: -; CDR3 DNA: TGTGCTAGTGGTTTGGTACAAGGGGGTATGATCACTGAAGCTTTCTTT; CDR3 protein: CASGLVQGGMITEAFF
J gene: TRBJ2-3; V gene: TRBV5-5; D gene: -; clone size: -; CDR3 DNA: TGTGCCAGCAGCTTGGTGGCGGGCGAGCGCAATACGCAGTATTTT; CDR3 protein: CASSLVAGERNTQYF
J gene: TRBJ2-2; V gene: TRBV6-6; D gene: -; clone size: -; CDR3 DNA: TGTGCCAGCAGTTCTGCAGGCTCGGGCACCGGGGAGCTGTTTTTT; CDR3 protein: CASSSAGSGTGELFF
J gene: TRBJ2-5; V gene: TRBV6-1; D gene: -; clone size: -; CDR3 DNA: TGTGCCAGCAGTCACTGGACGGGCCAAGAGACCCAGTACTTC; CDR3 protein: CASSHWTGQETQYF
J gene: TRBJ1-1; V gene: TRBV28; D gene: -; clone size: many; CDR3 DNA: TGTGCCAGCAGTCCGAAGGTCGTCGGCACTGAAGCTTTCTTT; CDR3 protein: CASSPKVVGTEAFF